This TCR beta chain was captured by sequencing in a study of CD8+ T cells in alopecia areata. Broader study findings: Scalp sample sequencing also detects resident alphabeta T cells of normal skin.

This CDR3 contains 17 residues. Germline V gene data show CDR1 as MNHEY and CDR2 as SMNVEV (reference sequence). V lost 5 bases, J lost 0 bases, and 10 bases stayed unmatched. cDNA serving as the sequencing template came from extracted, reverse transcribed RNA. Profiling relied on immunoSEQ multiplex PCR, and the TCRdb table lists in-frame clones only, not all of them. The table records about 130,000 clones, around 60% of them present only once. As regards this clone: What it recognizes is unknown.

This TCR was sampled from a human donor with alopecia areata. The material was CD4+ T cells sorted from blood, obtained at week 0. The chain combines TRBV27 with TRBJ2-3; TRBD2 agrees at 8 bases. This CDR3 reads CASSPGVIAGSTDTQYF. DNA for the CDR3: TGTGCCAGCAGTCCCGGCGTCATAGCGGGAAGCACAGATACGCAGTATTTT.